Below, 24 T cell receptor beta chains from the same sample are listed, as sequenced in a study of blood T cell repertoires in COVID-19. Clones were sequenced by immunoSEQ multiplex PCR, and TCRdb holds only the in-frame ones, with some missing. This table holds roughly 220,000 clones, 84% found once. The specimen was PBMCs or T cells enriched from blood (not recorded which). All receptors come from a woman in her thirties or forties who had recovered from COVID-19.

The chain joins TRBV19 to TRBJ2-5; 7 bases line up with TRBD1. The CDR3 is 17 amino acids. V shed 5 bases, J shed 6 bases, and the junction held 18 bases outside the gene matches. Germline assignment: CDR1 LNHDA and CDR2 SQIVND (reference sequence). CDR3 sequence (DNA): TGTGCCAGTAGTCCGTACTCCGGGACAGCCAAGGGGCAGACCCAGTACTTC. Its translation is CASSPYSGTAKGQTQYF. The whole variable domain, filled in from reference TRBV19 and TRBJ2-5, reads DGGITQSPKYLFRKEGQNVTLSCEQNLNHDAMYWYRQDPGQGLRLIYYSQIVNDFQKGDIAEGYSVSREKKESFPLTVTSAQKNPTAFYLCASSPYSGTAKGQTQYFGPGTRLLVL.

The chain recombines TRBV28 with TRBJ1-1, with 10 bases identical to TRBD1. CDR3 length: 13 amino acids. From germline, CDR1 is MDHEN and CDR2 SYDVKM. After removal of 5 bases from V and 12 bases from J, the junction contained 9 bases not matched to a gene. This CDR3 is CASSVDRGQRTFF. CDR3 sequence (DNA): TGTGCCAGCAGTGTAGACAGGGGGCAGAGAACTTTCTTT. Using reference TRBV28 and TRBJ1-1 for the parts outside the CDR3, the full variable domain is DVKVTQSSRYLVKRTGEKVFLECVQDMDHENMFWYRQDPGLGLRLIYFSYDVKMKEKGDIPEGYSVSREKKERFSLILESASTNQTSMYLCASSVDRGQRTFFGQGTRLTVV.

The chain uses TRBV5-6 and TRBJ1-1; 10 nucleotides agree with TRBD1. The length of the CDR3 is 14 residues. CDR1 and CDR2 from the germline V gene are SGHDT and YYEEEE. V shed 3 bases, J shed 1 base, and the junction held 0 bases outside the gene matches. The CDR3 DNA is TGTGCCAGCAGCTGGACAGGGGGGAACACTGAAGCTTTCTTT. Amino acid sequence: CASSWTGGNTEAFF.

The genes are TRBV5-1 and TRBJ1-4; TRBD1 matches 7 bases. Trimming at V came to 0 bases and at J to 16 bases, leaving 6 bases not matched to a gene. The germline V gene has CDR1 SGHRS and CDR2 YFSETQ. This CDR3 is 12 amino acids long. This CDR3 reads CASSLVGQEEFF. Here the CDR3 DNA reads TGCGCCAGCAGCTTGGTAGGACAGGAGGAGTTTTTT. Full variable domain (remainder filled in from reference TRBV5-1 and TRBJ1-4): KAGVTQTPRYLIKTRGQQVTLSCSPISGHRSVSWYQQTPGQGLQFLFEYFSETQRNKGNFPGRFSGRQFSNSRSEMNVSTLELGDSALYLCASSLVGQEEFFGSGTQLSVL.

The chain joins TRBV27 to TRBJ1-5, with 9 nucleotides matching TRBD1. V dropped 4 bases and J dropped 6; count of bases not matched to a gene: 4. The germline gives CDR1 MNHEY, CDR2 SMNVEV (reference sequence). The CDR3 contains 14 residues. The CDR3, as DNA: TGTGCCAGCAGTTCACAGGGGGCGCGTCAGCCCCAGCATTTT. It codes for CASSSQGARQPQHF.

The CDR3 spells CAISGGTGGTGANVLTF. DNA of the CDR3: TGTGCCATCAGTGGGGGCACAGGGGGAACTGGGGCCAACGTCCTGACTTTC. The rearrangement links TRBV10-3 to TRBJ2-6, with 8 nucleotides matching TRBD1. Germline assignment: CDR1 ENHRY and CDR2 SYGVKD. After removal of 4 bases from V and 2 bases from J, the junction contained 7 bases not matched to a gene. The CDR3 length is 17 residues.

The rearrangement links TRBV5-6 to TRBJ1-3; D gene unclear. CDR1 SGHDT and CDR2 YYEEEE come from the germline V gene. The CDR3 is made up of 16 amino acids. V lost 6 bases, J lost 7 bases, and 23 bases lay in between. The CDR3 DNA sequence: TGTGCCAGCAAGATGGGCATGGGCCGGGGAACCAACACCATATATTTT. It codes for CASKMGMGRGTNTIYF. The variable domain in full, completed from reference TRBV5-6 and TRBJ1-3, reads DAGVTQSPTHLIKTRGQQVTLRCSPKSGHDTVSWYQQALGQGPQFIFQYYEEEERQRGNFPDRFSGHQFPNYSSELNVNALLLGDSALYLCASKMGMGRGTNTIYFGEGSWLTVV.

The chain carries TRBV6-5 and TRBJ1-3; weak D call: TRBD1 (5 bases). V lost 3 bases to trimming and J lost 3 bases, with 12 bases between them. Germline V lookup: CDR1 MNHEY, CDR2 SVGAGI. The CDR3 has 15 amino acids. CDR3 in amino acids: CASSYIARGGNTIYF. CDR3 in DNA: TGTGCCAGCAGTTATATAGCTAGGGGTGGAAACACCATATATTTT.

V usage is TRBV19 and J usage is TRBJ1-1; a possible D gene is TRBD1 (5 bases). Looked up from germline, CDR1 is LNHDA and CDR2 is SQIVND (reference sequence). The germline V and J ends were trimmed by 10 bases and 0 bases, with 15 bases remaining between them. The CDR3 has 14 amino acids. Here the CDR3 reads CATHRRGMNTEAFF. In DNA form, the CDR3 reads TGTGCCACCCATCGGCGGGGCATGAACACTGAAGCTTTCTTT. The variable domain in full, with the rest retrieved from reference TRBV19 and TRBJ1-1, is DGGITQSPKYLFRKEGQNVTLSCEQNLNHDAMYWYRQDPGQGLRLIYYSQIVNDFQKGDIAEGYSVSREKKESFPLTVTSAQKNPTAFYLCATHRRGMNTEAFFGQGTRLTVV.

This clone came up once. This chain links TRBV7-2 with TRBJ1-2, with 9 bases fitting TRBD1. The CDR3 extends over 15 amino acids. Looked up from germline, CDR1 is SGHTA and CDR2 is FQGNSA. Unmatched junction bases numbered 14, after V lost 7 bases and J lost 8 bases. DNA of the CDR3: TGTGCCAGCAAATCCTTCGGGACAGGGTTGGGAGGCTACACCTTC. It codes for CASKSFGTGLGGYTF.

This chain uses TRBV6-1 with TRBJ2-2; D is uncertain. There are 16 residues in the CDR3. V shed 2 bases and J shed 0 bases, with 10 bases lying between them. Germline CDR1 reads MNHNS; CDR2 reads SASEGT. In DNA, the CDR3 is TGTGCCAGCAGTGAACGACAAGTCGCGAACACCGGGGAGCTGTTTTTT. Protein: CASSERQVANTGELFF.

This chain joins TRBV6-1 and TRBJ2-6; weak D call: TRBD1 (5 bases). Germline V gene data show CDR1 as MNHNS and CDR2 as SASEGT. V lost 1 base and J 4 bases, leaving 8 bases between the germline ends. The CDR3 spans 15 residues. Here the CDR3 reads CASSEGTSGANVLTF. In DNA form, the CDR3 reads TGTGCCAGCAGTGAAGGGACATCCGGGGCCAACGTCCTGACTTTC.

The chain joins TRBV7-2 to TRBJ2-1; 8 bases are shared with TRBD2. Germline CDR1 is SGHTA and CDR2 is FQGNSA. The trim removed 2 bases at V and 5 bases at J, leaving 5 bases unmatched. The CDR3 loop spans 15 amino acids. CDR3 nucleotide sequence: TGTGCCAGCAGCTTATATACTAGCGGCCACAATGAGCAGTTCTTC. This sequence encodes CASSLYTSGHNEQFF.

In DNA form, the CDR3 reads TGTGCCAGCAGTGTATCCGACCGGGGACAGCCGATTCGCACAGATACGCAGTATTTT. Residues: CASSVSDRGQPIRTDTQYF. The rearrangement links TRBV2 to TRBJ2-3; TRBD1 matches 7 bases. The V gene end was trimmed by 4 bases and the J gene end by 1 base; junction bases not matched to a gene: 17. This CDR3 is 19 amino acids long. In germline, CDR1 is SNHLY, CDR2 FYNNEI.

J is TRBJ1-2 and V is TRBV20-1, with unresolved D. Germline lookup yields CDR1 DFQATT and CDR2 SNEGSKA (reference sequence). Trimming pared 3 bases from V and 8 bases from J, leaving 10 bases between. CDR3 length: 11 amino acids. CDR3 residues: CSASRQAGYTF. CDR3 in DNA: TGCAGTGCTAGCCGTCAGGCGGGCTACACCTTC.

J is TRBJ1-1 and V is TRBV19; D is undetermined. This CDR3 comprises 13 residues. The V gene lost 4 bases and the J gene lost 0 bases, with 6 bases spanning the gap. CDR1 LNHDA and CDR2 SQIVND come from the germline V gene (reference sequence). The DNA for the CDR3 is TGTGCCAGTAGTACTCACATGAACACTGAAGCTTTCTTT. Residues: CASSTHMNTEAFF.

The chain has TRBV30 and TRBJ2-3; 10 bases align to TRBD2. Germline CDR1 reads GTSNPN; CDR2 reads SVGIG (reference sequence). CDR3 size: 16 residues. V was clipped by 1 base and J by 2 bases; unmatched bases: 6. This chain's CDR3 is CAWSGASGSSTDTQYF. CDR3 coding DNA: TGTGCCTGGAGTGGGGCTAGCGGGAGCTCCACAGATACGCAGTATTTT.

This sequence joins TRBV28 and TRBJ1-2, with D possibly TRBD1 on 6 matching bases. CDR1 is MDHEN, CDR2 SYDVKM, per germline. CDR3 length: 15 amino acids. V shed 5 bases and J shed 6 bases, with 19 bases lying between them. The CDR3 DNA sequence: TGTGCCAGCAGTCCCATAACAGGGCTGCGCCATGGCTACACCTTC. Amino acids: CASSPITGLRHGYTF.

V and J are TRBV27 and TRBJ2-7; 7 bases fit TRBD1. Germline V lookup: CDR1 MNHEY, CDR2 SMNVEV (reference sequence). CDR3 length: 13 residues. Trimming took 6 bases from V and 2 from J; bases not matched to a gene: 4. The CDR3 sequence is CASSLGQTYEQYF. The CDR3 DNA reads TGTGCCAGCAGCTTGGGACAGACCTACGAGCAGTACTTC.

This clone was seen once. This CDR3 reads CAISTVTPGELFF. The CDR3 DNA is TGTGCCATCAGCACCGTTACACCCGGGGAGCTGTTTTTT. This chain connects TRBV10-3 to TRBJ2-2; D call uncertain. Germline V gene sequence: CDR1 ENHRY, CDR2 SYGVKD. The CDR3 totals 13 residues. Trimming took off 6 bases at V and 6 bases at J, with 11 bases between the two ends.

V is TRBV29-1 and J is TRBJ2-1; 7 nucleotides match TRBD2. The junction had 5 bases not matched to a gene; V was cut back by 4 bases and J by 2 bases. The CDR3 sequence is 14 residues long. The germline V gene encodes CDR1 SQVTM and CDR2 ANQGSEA. The DNA of the CDR3 is TGCAGCGTTGCCGGGACTACAACCTACAATGAGCAGTTCTTC. This encodes CSVAGTTTYNEQFF.

The rearrangement joins TRBV4-1 to TRBJ1-3, with unresolved D. CDR1 is MGHRA, CDR2 YSYEKL, per germline. V was shortened by 1 base and J by 3 bases, with 13 bases between the two germline ends. This CDR3 has 16 residues. CDR3 protein: CASSQVTGSGGNTIYF. DNA for the CDR3: TGCGCCAGCAGCCAAGTCACGGGATCTGGTGGAAACACCATATATTTT.

The V gene is TRBV19, the J gene TRBJ2-2, with a possible D match to TRBD2 (6 bases). V lost 4 bases and J lost 4, with 13 bases in between. CDR1 and CDR2 (germline): LNHDA, SQIVND (reference sequence). The CDR3 covers 15 residues. The CDR3 loop is CASSKMEGITGELFF. The DNA of the CDR3 is TGTGCCAGTAGTAAAATGGAGGGGATCACCGGGGAGCTGTTTTTT.

This clone was observed once. This chain joins TRBV10-2 and TRBJ1-2, with TRBD1 matching 7 bases. Per the germline V gene, CDR1 is WSHSY and CDR2 is SAAADI. Losses at the gene ends were 4 bases for V and 5 bases for J; bases not matched to a gene: 1. This CDR3 is 12 amino acids long. The CDR3 DNA sequence: TGCGCCAGCAGTGGACAGGGTTATGGCTACACCTTC. Its translation is CASSGQGYGYTF.